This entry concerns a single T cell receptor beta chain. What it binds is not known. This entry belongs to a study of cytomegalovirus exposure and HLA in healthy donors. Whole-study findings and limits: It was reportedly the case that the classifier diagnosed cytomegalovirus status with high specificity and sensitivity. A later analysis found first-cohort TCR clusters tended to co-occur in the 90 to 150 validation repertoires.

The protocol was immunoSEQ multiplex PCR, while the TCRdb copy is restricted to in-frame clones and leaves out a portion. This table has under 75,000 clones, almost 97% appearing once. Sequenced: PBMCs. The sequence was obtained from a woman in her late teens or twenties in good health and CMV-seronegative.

CDR3 protein: CASSVGGPRSETQYF. The CDR3 DNA follows: TGTGCCAGCAGTGTGGGAGGGCCGCGGAGCGAGACCCAGTACTTC. The rearrangement joins TRBV27 to TRBJ2-5; 7 nucleotides match TRBD2. V gave up 5 bases and J gave up 5 bases; unmatched junction bases: 11. The germline V gene encodes CDR1 MNHEY and CDR2 SMNVEV (reference sequence). CDR3 size: 15 residues.